The rows below give T cell receptor beta chains drawn from one sample of a study of blood T cells in healthy people across ages. TCRdb analysed the 5' RACE reads with MiXCR anew, one entry per CDR3 protein. The sample holds 1.8 million or so distinct CDR3 sequences, roughly two fifths seen once. Sequences were obtained from blood. Receptor source: a human donor in good health. Each CDR3 is given with its conserved first and last residue. The order of the fields is clone size, J gene, V gene, D gene, CDR3 protein, CDR3 DNA. D genes are given only for firm matches. For some rows the clone size is stated as once, few or many, or as a class when expanded; others skip it.

>-|TRBJ2-6|TRBV4-3|-
CASSPAVEGPNVLTF
TGCGCCAGCAGCCCGGCCGTGGAGGGACCCAACGTCCTGACTTTC
>-|TRBJ1-1|TRBV20-1|-
CSATGSTEAFF
TGCAGTGCCACAGGGTCCACTGAAGCTTTCTTT
>many|TRBJ2-1|TRBV15|-
CATSKGHLGVEQFF
TGTGCCACCAGCAAGGGACACCTGGGGGTTGAGCAGTTCTTC
>-|TRBJ1-5|TRBV4-3|-
CASSQDRVQGDNQPQHF
TGCGCCAGCAGCCAAGATCGAGTACAGGGTGACAATCAGCCCCAGCATTTT
>-|TRBJ2-7|TRBV7-2|-
CVSSLVSGGLDEQYF
TGTGTCAGCAGCTTAGTCTCCGGGGGACTCGACGAGCAGTACTTC
>-|TRBJ1-6|TRBV6-5|-
CASNAGPDYNSPLHF
TGTGCCAGCAACGCAGGACCCGATTATAATTCACCCCTCCACTTT
>few|TRBJ1-4|TRBV7-2|-
CASSLEGVALTGEKLFF
TGTGCCAGCAGCTTAGAAGGAGTGGCCTTGACGGGTGAAAAACTGTTTTTT
>few|TRBJ1-5|TRBV6-6|TRBD1
CASSNRQGIEANQPQHF
TGTGCCAGCAGCAATAGACAGGGGATTGAGGCCAATCAGCCCCAGCATTTT
>-|TRBJ2-1|TRBV20-1|TRBD1
CSARVLTGGSYNEQFF
TGCAGTGCTAGAGTCCTAACAGGGGGATCGTACAATGAGCAGTTCTTC
>-|TRBJ2-1|TRBV20-1|TRBD2
CSGAGTSGKSSYNEQFF
TGCAGTGGGGCCGGGACTAGCGGTAAGAGCTCCTACAATGAGCAGTTCTTC
>once|TRBJ1-4|TRBV7-8|TRBD1
CASSLPVRGEKLFF
TGTGCCAGCAGCCTACCCGTCAGGGGGGAAAAACTGTTTTTT
>many|TRBJ2-5|TRBV29-1|-
CSVEAGQETQYF
TGCAGCGTTGAGGCAGGGCAAGAGACCCAGTACTTC
>-|TRBJ2-3|TRBV20-1|-
CSASRDTGTDTQYF
TGCAGTGCTAGTCGGGACACCGGCACAGATACGCAGTATTTT
>once|TRBJ1-5|TRBV19|-
CASSMSSLNQPQHF
TGTGCCAGTAGTATGTCCAGCCTCAATCAGCCCCAGCATTTT
>-|TRBJ2-3|TRBV7-2|-
CASSPTAGPDTQYF
TGTGCCAGCAGCCCGACGGCGGGGCCGGATACGCAGTATTTT
>-|TRBJ2-5|TRBV5-1|TRBD2
CASSLVGTSDERYF
TGCGCCAGCAGCTTAGTGGGGACTAGCGACGAGCGGTACTTC
>few|TRBJ1-2|TRBV29-1|-
CSVVPSGHRGYTF
TGCAGCGTTGTTCCATCGGGACATCGGGGCTACACCTTC
>many|TRBJ2-5|TRBV7-2|TRBD2
CASSLGSGGQETQYF
TGTGCCAGCAGCTTGGGTAGCGGGGGGCAGGAGACCCAGTACTTC
>once|TRBJ2-1|TRBV30|-
CAWSAGPPRTPSEQFF
TGTGCCTGGAGTGCCGGACCTCCGCGAACTCCGAGTGAGCAGTTCTTC
>few|TRBJ2-1|TRBV9|-
CASSGLGIADNEQFF
TGTGCCAGCAGCGGGCTGGGGATCGCGGACAATGAGCAGTTCTTC
>-|TRBJ2-7|TRBV10-3|-
CAISPGPTSIEQYF
TGTGCCATCAGTCCGGGCCCTACAAGTATCGAGCAGTACTTC
>-|TRBJ1-2|TRBV3-1|-
CASSSPEGLGYTF
TGTGCCAGCAGCAGTCCTGAGGGTCTCGGCTACACCTTC
>-|TRBJ1-4|TRBV4-1|-
CASSLTGSTTNEKLFF
TGCGCCAGCAGCCTGACAGGTTCTACAACTAATGAAAAACTGTTTTTT
>-|TRBJ1-1|TRBV4-1|-
CASSTRRFTEAFF
TGCGCCAGCAGCACAAGACGGTTCACTGAAGCTTTCTTT
>-|TRBJ2-6|TRBV5-1|TRBD1
CASSPRTGQLSGANVLTF
TGCGCCAGCAGCCCGAGGACAGGCCAACTATCTGGGGCCAACGTCCTGACTTTC
>few|TRBJ2-1|TRBV6-5|-
CASSYTGYNEQFF
TGTGCCAGCAGTTACACGGGGTACAATGAGCAGTTCTTC
>-|TRBJ2-5|TRBV4-3|-
CASSQRIREAQETQYF
TGCGCCAGCAGCCAACGCATCCGGGAAGCCCAAGAGACCCAGTACTTC
>few|TRBJ2-5|TRBV20-1|TRBD2
CSAKLAGVQETQYF
TGCAGTGCTAAGCTAGCGGGGGTGCAAGAGACCCAGTACTTC
>-|TRBJ1-2|TRBV29-1|-
CSVPLGQGGYTF
TGCAGCGTTCCTCTTGGGCAGGGGGGCTACACCTTC
>-|TRBJ2-5|TRBV20-1|-
CSARDIRETRYF
TGCAGTGCTAGAGATATTCGGGAGACCCGGTACTTC
>few|TRBJ2-7|TRBV20-1|TRBD1
CSARDQGDRVFSYEQYF
TGCAGTGCTAGAGATCAGGGAGACAGGGTATTTTCGTACGAGCAGTACTTC
>few|TRBJ2-5|TRBV5-6|TRBD2
CASSSPAGNRQETQYF
TGTGCCAGCAGCTCGCCAGCGGGAAACCGCCAAGAGACCCAGTACTTC
>many|TRBJ2-1|TRBV28|TRBD2
CATSIAGGRNEQFF
TGTGCCACCTCTATAGCGGGGGGGCGGAATGAGCAGTTCTTC
>-|TRBJ1-2|TRBV5-1|-
CASSLIGQPGYTF
TGCGCCAGCAGCTTAATAGGACAGCCCGGCTACACCTTC
>few|TRBJ2-3|TRBV7-9|-
CASSSLTRTPDTQYF
TGTGCCAGCAGCTCATTGACTAGGACCCCAGATACGCAGTATTTT
>few|TRBJ2-1|TRBV20-1|TRBD2
CSALSGLAGTVSYNEQFF
TGCAGTGCTCTCTCAGGACTAGCGGGGACCGTCTCCTACAATGAGCAGTTCTTC
>-|TRBJ2-7|TRBV20-1|TRBD2
CSARGQGGHEQYF
TGCAGTGCTAGAGGTCAGGGAGGGCACGAGCAGTACTTC
>-|TRBJ2-3|TRBV2|-
CASSPDYYSSTDTQYF
TGTGCCAGCAGCCCAGACTACTACTCCTCCACAGATACGCAGTATTTT
>-|TRBJ1-2|TRBV13|-
CASTYEKGRNYGYTF
TGTGCCAGCACCTACGAAAAGGGGAGAAACTATGGCTACACCTTC
>-|TRBJ2-5|TRBV20-1|-
CSARLPGAETQYF
TGCAGTGCTCGACTACCCGGGGCCGAGACCCAGTACTTC
>-|TRBJ1-2|TRBV29-1|-
CSVVQQNYGYTF
TGCAGCGTCGTACAGCAAAACTATGGCTACACCTTC
>-|TRBJ2-2|TRBV5-1|-
CASSPQPGVNTGELFF
TGCGCCAGCAGCCCCCAGCCCGGGGTGAACACCGGGGAGCTGTTTTTT
>-|TRBJ1-1|TRBV4-3|-
CASSSQRSLNTEAFF
TGCGCCAGCAGCAGCCAACGGAGTCTGAACACTGAAGCTTTCTTT
>-|TRBJ1-5|TRBV7-8|TRBD1
CASSPQGIHNQPQHF
TGTGCCAGCAGCCCACAGGGGATCCACAATCAGCCCCAGCATTTT
>-|TRBJ1-1|TRBV20-1|-
CSAREGEGAFF
TGCAGTGCTAGAGAGGGGGAAGGAGCTTTCTTT
>once|TRBJ2-5|TRBV20-1|TRBD2
CSARGAGERLETQYF
TGCAGTGCTAGAGGAGCGGGGGAAAGATTAGAGACCCAGTACTTC
>few|TRBJ2-7|TRBV5-1|TRBD1
CASSLSGTVTSYEQYF
TGCGCCAGCAGCTTGAGTGGGACAGTCACCTCCTACGAGCAGTACTTC
>few|TRBJ1-1|TRBV6-2/TRBV6-3|-
CASSLNRAGGTEAFF
TGTGCCAGCAGTTTGAACAGGGCCGGGGGTACTGAAGCTTTCTTT
>-|TRBJ2-3|TRBV6-5|-
CASRRGWSTDTQYF
TGTGCCAGCAGGCGCGGCTGGTCCACAGATACGCAGTATTTT
>-|TRBJ2-1|TRBV15|TRBD2
CATSRDLSGSSYNEQFF
TGTGCCACCAGCAGAGATCTAAGCGGGAGTTCTTACAATGAGCAGTTCTTC
>few|TRBJ1-2|TRBV7-2|TRBD1
CASSLQGAYDYGYTF
TGTGCCAGCAGCTTACAGGGGGCGTATGACTATGGCTACACCTTC